The rows below give T cell receptor beta chains drawn from one sample of a study of T cells after yellow fever vaccination. One entry per CDR3 protein results from TCRdb running MiXCR on the 5' RACE reads. Of hundreds of thousands of distinct CDR3 sequences listed, 8% to 10% were seen once; the top ten hold roughly 18%. Specimen: PBMCs, collected on the day of the first yellow fever vaccination. These receptors all come from a man younger than 35 who received the YFV17D yellow fever vaccine. Both conserved end residues are part of each CDR3. A D gene is named only where the DNA matches it firmly. A clone size is listed for some rows: how often the clone was seen (once, few, many), or a class if it is expanded.

j_gene,v_gene,d_gene,abundance,CDR3aa,CDR3nt
TRBJ2-5,TRBV18,TRBD2,-,CASSPLDPSGGETQYF,TGTGCCAGCTCACCACTGGATCCTAGCGGGGGTGAGACCCAGTACTTC
TRBJ1-5,TRBV3-1,-,few,CASSQDIRQDQPQHF,TGTGCCAGCAGCCAAGATATCCGGCAGGATCAGCCCCAGCATTTT
TRBJ2-2,TRBV6-5,TRBD2,-,CASSYSTGTSAGTGELFF,TGTGCCAGCAGTTACTCTACCGGGACTAGCGCGGGCACCGGGGAGCTGTTTTTT
TRBJ2-3,TRBV12-3/TRBV12-4,-,many,CASSHNSWSTDTQYF,TGTGCCAGCAGCCACAACTCCTGGAGCACAGATACGCAGTATTTT
TRBJ2-3,TRBV5-4,TRBD2,-,CASSSKYGTSGIDTQYF,TGTGCCAGCAGCTCGAAGTACGGGACTAGCGGGATAGATACGCAGTATTTT
TRBJ2-1,TRBV7-9,-,-,CASSLVHGGNEQFF,TGTGCCAGCAGCTTAGTTCATGGTGGGAATGAGCAGTTCTTC
TRBJ1-4,TRBV9,-,-,CASSVASGTREKLFF,TGTGCCAGCAGCGTAGCATCAGGGACGCGTGAAAAACTGTTTTTT
TRBJ2-3,TRBV4-3,-,-,CASSQSTGSAYGTQYF,TGCGCCAGCAGCCAATCTACCGGGTCTGCGTATGGTACGCAGTATTTT
TRBJ2-4,TRBV19,TRBD2,-,CASSPRSRGAGENIQYF,TGTGCCAGTAGTCCCCGTTCGCGGGGGGCTGGGGAAAACATTCAGTACTTC
TRBJ2-5,TRBV12-3/TRBV12-4,-,-,CASSRGNQEIQYF,TGTGCCAGCAGTAGGGGGAACCAAGAGATCCAGTACTTC
TRBJ1-5,TRBV19,-,few,CASSMADYSNQPQHF,TGTGCCAGTAGTATGGCCGACTATAGCAATCAGCCCCAGCATTTT
TRBJ2-1,TRBV7-2,-,few,CASSSGPVKTYNEQFF,TGTGCCAGCAGCAGCGGACCAGTGAAGACTTACAATGAGCAGTTCTTC
TRBJ2-6,TRBV28,-,few,CASSLVRVSSGANVLTF,TGTGCCAGCAGTTTAGTTAGGGTTTCCTCTGGGGCCAACGTCCTGACTTTC
TRBJ2-2,TRBV7-8,TRBD1,-,CASSRQGIRNTGELFF,TGTGCCAGCAGTCGACAGGGGATAAGGAACACCGGGGAGCTGTTTTTT
TRBJ2-3,TRBV7-2,TRBD2,-,CASSLAASGTSTDTQYF,TGTGCCAGCAGCTTAGCGGCTAGCGGGACTAGCACAGATACGCAGTATTTT
TRBJ1-1,TRBV12-3/TRBV12-4,-,many,CASSFVGAQRAFF,TGTGCCAGCAGTTTTGTTGGAGCTCAACGGGCTTTCTTT
TRBJ1-2,TRBV20-1,TRBD1,few,CSAQIFGQGLESWGYTF,TGCAGTGCTCAGATATTCGGACAGGGACTAGAGTCGTGGGGCTACACCTTC
TRBJ2-1,TRBV5-1,TRBD1,-,CASSLADGTVVF,TGCGCCAGCAGCTTGGCCGATGGGACAGTGGTCTTC
TRBJ1-5,TRBV9,-,few,CASSPRLDGPQHF,TGTGCCAGCAGCCCCCGACTTGATGGGCCCCAGCATTTT
TRBJ2-1,TRBV7-2,TRBD1,few,CASSYDRAEQFF,TGTGCCAGCAGCTATGACAGGGCTGAGCAGTTCTTC
TRBJ2-1,TRBV7-2,-,many,CASSPLHSGSQFF,TGTGCCAGCAGCCCCCTCCATAGCGGCAGCCAGTTCTTC
TRBJ2-1,TRBV7-2,-,-,CASSLDLAPNEQFF,TGTGCCAGCAGCTTAGACCTAGCGCCAAATGAGCAGTTCTTC
TRBJ2-1,TRBV7-9,-,many,CASSSAVYANEQFF,TGTGCCAGCAGCTCCGCCGTATACGCGAATGAGCAGTTCTTC
TRBJ1-5,TRBV7-2,-,few,CASSLDPSQPQHF,TGTGCCAGCAGCTTAGATCCCAGTCAGCCCCAGCATTTT
TRBJ2-2,TRBV10-3,-,few,CAIARENTGELFF,TGTGCCATCGCCAGGGAGAACACCGGGGAGCTGTTTTTT
TRBJ2-7,TRBV27,TRBD1,few,CASSSITPQWDRIYEQYF,TGTGCCAGCAGTTCGATAACCCCACAGTGGGACAGGATCTACGAGCAGTACTTC
TRBJ2-1,TRBV12-3/TRBV12-4,TRBD2,few,CATQGGLAGQTVYYNEQFF,TGTGCCACCCAAGGGGGACTAGCGGGGCAAACCGTGTACTACAATGAGCAGTTCTTC
TRBJ1-6,TRBV12-3/TRBV12-4,-,-,CASSPPRARGSPLHF,TGTGCCAGCAGCCCCCCCCGGGCCAGAGGTTCACCCCTCCACTTT
TRBJ1-1,TRBV12-3/TRBV12-4,-,-,CASSSAPRAAFF,TGTGCCAGCAGTTCGGCCCCGAGAGCGGCTTTCTTT
TRBJ2-5,TRBV4-1,-,few,CASSQAGETQYF,TGCGCCAGCAGCCAGGCAGGGGAGACCCAGTACTTC
TRBJ1-1,TRBV20-1,-,-,CSARGGRTNTEAFF,TGCAGTGCTAGAGGGGGCAGGACGAACACTGAAGCTTTCTTT
TRBJ2-5,TRBV20-1,-,many,CSAHGAQETQYF,TGCAGTGCCCATGGGGCTCAAGAGACCCAGTACTTC
TRBJ1-1,TRBV3-1,TRBD1,-,CASSNGQGFEAFF,TGTGCCAGCAGCAACGGACAGGGCTTTGAAGCTTTCTTT
TRBJ1-4,TRBV5-1,TRBD1,-,CASSYDGTGVNEKLFF,TGCGCCAGCAGTTATGACGGCACAGGGGTTAATGAAAAACTGTTTTTT
TRBJ2-1,TRBV4-1,-,few,CASSQDWTGNEQFF,TGCGCCAGCAGCCAAGATTGGACCGGAAATGAGCAGTTCTTC
TRBJ2-2,TRBV12-3/TRBV12-4,-,few,CASSGPHWGGELFF,TGTGCCAGCAGTGGGCCCCACTGGGGCGGGGAGCTGTTTTTT
TRBJ2-7,TRBV6-2/TRBV6-3,-,-,CASSPGGTLMYEQYF,TGTGCCAGCAGCCCCGGCGGGACCCTGATGTACGAGCAGTACTTC
TRBJ1-1,TRBV20-1,-,-,CSARPERDNPWDTEAFF,TGCAGTGCTAGGCCAGAGAGGGACAATCCGTGGGACACTGAAGCTTTCTTT
TRBJ2-7,TRBV4-3,-,few,CASSRAQTGDISYEQYF,TGCGCCAGCAGCCGAGCTCAGACCGGGGATATCTCCTACGAGCAGTACTTC
TRBJ2-1,TRBV7-6,TRBD1,few,CASRPGQGVGNEQFF,TGTGCCAGCAGGCCGGGACAGGGGGTTGGCAATGAGCAGTTCTTC
TRBJ2-1,TRBV5-8,-,-,CASTGAWGPDEQFF,TGTGCCAGCACCGGGGCGTGGGGGCCGGATGAGCAGTTCTTC
TRBJ2-1,TRBV7-6,-,-,CASSFLTGYNEQFF,TGTGCCAGCAGCTTTTTGACAGGTTACAATGAGCAGTTCTTC
TRBJ2-3,TRBV28,TRBD2,-,CASRETPAGSDTQYF,TGTGCCAGCAGGGAAACACCAGCGGGGTCAGATACGCAGTATTTT
TRBJ2-7,TRBV30,-,-,CAWKKGPYEQYF,TGTGCCTGGAAAAAGGGGCCCTACGAGCAGTACTTC
TRBJ2-5,TRBV11-2,-,-,CASSSSQTQYF,TGTGCCAGCAGCTCATCTCAGACCCAGTACTTC
TRBJ2-1,TRBV3-1,-,many,CASSQVNTGEQFF,TGTGCCAGCAGCCAAGTGAATACTGGCGAGCAGTTCTTC
TRBJ2-5,TRBV7-6,TRBD2,few,CASSPGAGMGETQYF,TGTGCCAGCAGCCCCGGAGCGGGGATGGGGGAGACCCAGTACTTC